These T cell receptor beta chains were read from a single sample in a study of sequential checkpoint blockade in melanoma. Sequenced by immunoSEQ multiplex PCR; TCRdb stores in-frame clones only, minus some. This sample has fewer than 30,000 clones, with more than 80% found just once. The source was CD8+ T cells sorted from blood (inferred from file names), collected from a patient given nivolumab and ipilimumab in sequence. These receptors were collected from a human donor with melanoma. The CDR3 runs from the conserved cysteine through the conserved F or W. Each record gives: V gene, J gene, D gene, clone size, CDR3 DNA, CDR3 protein. A D gene is named only where the DNA matches it firmly. Where a row states a size, it is once, few, many or the class of an expanded clone; other rows omit it.

TRBV5-4,TRBJ1-1,.,.,TGTGCCAGCAGCTTAGACAGGGAAGCTTTCTTT,CASSLDREAFF
TRBV11-2,TRBJ2-1,.,.,TGTGCCAGCAGCTCGGGTGAGCAGTTCTTC,CASSSGEQFF
TRBV5-6,TRBJ2-7,.,.,TGTGCCAGCAGCTTGGCCGTGCGGGCCTTCTCCTACGAGCAGTACTTC,CASSLAVRAFSYEQYF
TRBV6-5,TRBJ1-4,.,.,TGTGCCAGCAGTTACTCGATGGAGGATGAAAAACTGTTTTTT,CASSYSMEDEKLFF
TRBV9,TRBJ2-2,TRBD1,.,TGTGCCAGCAGCGATCGGACAGGGATTGGCGGGGAGCTGTTTTTT,CASSDRTGIGGELFF
TRBV7-9,TRBJ2-3,TRBD2,.,TGTGCCAGCAGCTTAGGAGGCGGGGGGGCCACAGATACGCAGTATTTT,CASSLGGGGATDTQYF
TRBV10-3,TRBJ1-1,TRBD1,.,TGTGCCATCAAACCGACAGGGGAGGGTAACACTGAAGCTTTCTTT,CAIKPTGEGNTEAFF
TRBV28,TRBJ1-1,.,.,TGTGCCAGCGGATTCCCGACAGCCACTGAAGCTTTCTTT,CASGFPTATEAFF
TRBV11-2,TRBJ2-2,.,once,TGTGCCAGCAGCTCCCGACAGAGAACAAACACCGGGGAGCTGTTTTTT,CASSSRQRTNTGELFF
TRBV6-4,TRBJ1-4,.,.,TGTGCCAGCTACGCCTCGATCGGGGTCAATGAAAAACTGTTTTTT,CASYASIGVNEKLFF
TRBV7-3,TRBJ2-1,TRBD1,.,TGTGCCAGCAGCTTGGACAGGGGGCGTCATGAGCAGTTCTTC,CASSLDRGRHEQFF
TRBV6-1,TRBJ1-4,.,.,TGTGCCAGCAGCCAGACAAAGGAAAAACTGTTTTTT,CASSQTKEKLFF
TRBV7-8,TRBJ2-1,TRBD2,.,TGTGCCAGCAGCTTAAGCGGGACTAGCGGGTTCTCCTACAATGAGCAGTTCTTC,CASSLSGTSGFSYNEQFF
TRBV7-8,TRBJ2-7,.,.,TGTGCCAGCAGCCACGGAGGCGGGTCTGAGCAGTACTTC,CASSHGGGSEQYF
TRBV25-1,TRBJ2-7,TRBD2,.,TGTGCCAGCAGTTCAGCGGGGGGGCGGGACGAGCAGTACTTC,CASSSAGGRDEQYF
TRBV27,TRBJ1-2,.,.,TGTGCCAGCAGTTCGGGGGTTGGGAATGGCTACACCTTC,CASSSGVGNGYTF
TRBV7-6,TRBJ2-3,.,once,TGTGCCAGCAGCTTAATGGAGGGGGATACGCAGTATTTT,CASSLMEGDTQYF
TRBV28,TRBJ1-2,.,.,TGTGCCAGCACGGATGGAGGGGCCCCTGGCTACACCTTC,CASTDGGAPGYTF
TRBV28,TRBJ2-1,TRBD2,.,TGTGCCAGCAGTTCGGGGCGGGAGAGGTTGAATGAGCAGTTCTTC,CASSSGRERLNEQFF
TRBV9,TRBJ1-1,.,.,TGTGCCAGCAGCGTCTCGGGCACTGAAGCTTTCTTT,CASSVSGTEAFF
TRBV7-6,TRBJ2-7,TRBD2,.,TGTGCCAGCAGCTTCTTAGCTAGCGGGACAAGCTCCTACGAGCAGTACTTC,CASSFLASGTSSYEQYF
TRBV5-5,TRBJ2-3,TRBD2,.,TGTGCCAGCAGCTTGAGTGCTAGCGGGGAGGAAGATACGCAGTATTTT,CASSLSASGEEDTQYF
TRBV27,TRBJ2-7,.,.,TGTGCCAGCAGTTTAGGGGGGGCCCCCTACGAGCAGTACTTC,CASSLGGAPYEQYF
TRBV5-4,TRBJ1-1,.,.,TGTGCCAGCAGCTTGACGGTGAACACTGAAGCTTTCTTT,CASSLTVNTEAFF
TRBV7-9,TRBJ2-1,.,.,TGTGCCAGCAGCTTAATCCTCAATGAGCAGTTCTTC,CASSLILNEQFF
TRBV9,TRBJ1-2,.,.,TGTGCCAGCAGCTCGCGCTCTGGCTACACCTTC,CASSSRSGYTF
TRBV29-1,TRBJ2-7,.,.,TGCAGCGTTGAGTGGGGACTCTACGAGCAGTACTTC,CSVEWGLYEQYF
TRBV29-1,TRBJ1-3,.,.,TGCAGCGCCAGAAACAGGTCTGGGGGAAACACCATATATTTT,CSARNRSGGNTIYF
TRBV10-3,TRBJ2-7,TRBD2,.,TGTGCCATCAGTCACCCTAGCGGGAGCCGTCCCTACGAGCAGTACTTC,CAISHPSGSRPYEQYF
TRBV5-6,TRBJ1-2,.,.,TGTGCCAGCAGGCACGGGGGAATATCTAACTATGGCTACACCTTC,CASRHGGISNYGYTF
TRBV6-4,TRBJ1-2,TRBD1,.,TGTGCCAGCAGTGGACAGGGTGGTGGCTACACCTTC,CASSGQGGGYTF
TRBV7-9,TRBJ2-1,TRBD2,.,TGTGCCAGCAAAATAGATCCCACTAGCGGGGGGGCCTCAAATGAGCAGTTCTTC,CASKIDPTSGGASNEQFF
TRBV4-1,TRBJ1-4,.,.,TGCGCCAGCAGCCAAGACAAGGGGCCTAATGAAAAACTGTTTTTT,CASSQDKGPNEKLFF
TRBV9,TRBJ2-1,.,.,TGTGCCAGCAGCGTTGGGTGGACAGCGAATGAGCAGTTCTTC,CASSVGWTANEQFF
TRBV4-3,TRBJ2-1,.,.,TGCGCCAGCAGCCAAGATGGGACAATAGATGAGCAGTTCTTC,CASSQDGTIDEQFF